The rows below give T cell receptor beta chains drawn from one sample of a study of blood T cell repertoires in COVID-19. Assay used: immunoSEQ multiplex PCR; TCRdb lists only in-frame clones, some missing. The sample shows about 94,000 clones, roughly 91% of them seen only once. The sequenced sample was peripheral blood. These receptors came from a woman of 80 years or more with acute or convalescent COVID-19. Both conserved end residues are part of each CDR3. Fields, in order: D gene, V gene, CDR3 protein. D genes are given only for firm matches.

NA | TRBV12-5 | CASGLGPGSGEQYF
NA | TRBV7-3 | CASSLGASVGTDTQYF
NA | TRBV7-6 | CASSSQRSGGNEKLFF
NA | TRBV7-6 | CASSQQGTPYNEQFF
NA | TRBV6-5 | CASSRFGSGNTIYF
TRBD1 | TRBV6-1 | CASSDPGTGQPQHF
TRBD1 | TRBV2 | CASRRQGAEQYF
NA | TRBV29-1 | CSVAGMSSGANVLTF
NA | TRBV19 | CASNRGNYGYTF
NA | TRBV27 | CASSSRGNTEAFF
NA | TRBV5-1 | CARGPPARNYGYTF
NA | TRBV12-3/TRBV12-4 | CASASGTDTQYF
TRBD1 | TRBV6-2/TRBV6-3 | CASSAGTVSFSGNQPQHF
TRBD2 | TRBV2 | CASGLAGRSSYNEQFF
NA | TRBV7-9 | CASSLRDTGHEQYF
NA | TRBV2 | CASIPGPAGSYEQYF
TRBD2 | TRBV3-1/TRBV3-2 | CASTTGGRRELFF
TRBD1 | TRBV7-3 | CASSLQGVTGELFF
TRBD1 | TRBV12-3/TRBV12-4 | CASTENRGTEAFF
NA | TRBV15 | CATSRVTGLNTEAFF
NA | TRBV19 | CASSIIGGSEPQHF
TRBD1 | TRBV18 | CASSPRDRVLNEQFF
NA | TRBV7-2 | CASSLASQGIQPQHF
TRBD2 | TRBV11-2 | CASSRGGGPAYEQYF
TRBD1 | TRBV7-2 | CASSHRTGGMVLAKNIQYF
TRBD2 | TRBV6-1 | CASSEAGRAPTREYF
NA | TRBV18 | CASSPRTVTEAFF
NA | TRBV30 | CAWSVRQGYTDTQYF
NA | TRBV9 | CASSVDQGGYNEQFF
NA | TRBV10-2 | CASSEGQGPTYEQYF
NA | TRBV19 | CASRMAESRPQHF
TRBD1 | TRBV3-1/TRBV3-2 | CASSQSDRSHYGYTF
TRBD1 | TRBV4-1 | CASSFSGGSSYNEQFF
TRBD2 | TRBV19 | CASSIAGGAVTQETQYF
TRBD1 | TRBV28 | CASSYVSVPGQGVGDTGELFF
TRBD2 | TRBV9 | CASSPRGSGAYNEQFF
NA | TRBV6-5 | CASSYRRGAEKLFF
TRBD2 | TRBV7-9 | CASRLTGGLDTGELFF
NA | TRBV6-1 | CASSEVLGASGNSPLHF
NA | TRBV9 | CASSPGTPLTIYEQYF
TRBD1 | TRBV5-1 | CASSPGDRGGEETQYF
NA | TRBV27 | CASSLKGGATAYEQYF
NA | TRBV6-5 | CASSLQGNTEAFF
NA | TRBV4-3 | CASSQDIQGYYEQYF
NA | TRBV5-1 | CASSLSAGVNEQFF
NA | TRBV7-2 | CASSLAATQANYGYTF
NA | TRBV19 | CASSQRHHTEAFF
TRBD2 | TRBV19 | CASSILGLVAGGPVDTQYF